This T cell receptor beta chain was identified during a study of early T cells in non-severe SARS-CoV-2 infection. Many counts were recorded for this clonotype. TCRdb recomputed calls from the 5' RACE reads with MiXCR, one row per CDR3 protein. The profile shows tens of thousands of distinct CDR3 sequences, about 10% of them singletons. Sequencing was done on a sample of whole blood. The source of this sequence is an adult who was a healthcare worker with PCR-confirmed SARS-CoV-2 infection or an uninfected control (not recorded which).

In DNA form, the CDR3 reads TGTGCCAGCAGTTATTATCCTGGGGAGCAGTTCTTC. Its translation: CASSYYPGEQFF. The gene calls are TRBV6-6 and TRBJ2-1; the D is unclear. The CDR3 runs 12 residues. Deletions cut 3 bases from V and 10 bases from J, with 10 bases between. Germline CDR1 reads MNHNY; CDR2 reads SVGAGI (reference sequence).